The rows below give T cell receptor beta chains drawn from one sample of a study of Tregs in tolerant kidney transplant recipients. Produced via immunoSEQ multiplex PCR; TCRdb's table is partial and in-frame only. The sample has 110,000 or so clones, around 94% seen once; the top ten hold approximately 0.54%. Source material: CD4+ T cells from blood. The receptors were gathered from a human donor in good health. Both conserved end residues are part of each CDR3. D genes are given only for firm matches.

d_gene	v_gene	j_gene	CDR3aa
NA	TRBV9	TRBJ1-1	CASSVLVNTEAFF
TRBD1	TRBV7-9	TRBJ1-1	CASIPGQGFTEAFF
TRBD2	TRBV5-6	TRBJ2-5	CASSTILAGGPVGETQYF
TRBD2	TRBV19	TRBJ2-1	CASRSLAGGFNEQFF
NA	TRBV7-9	TRBJ2-7	CASSRAGLGQYF
TRBD2	TRBV10-1	TRBJ2-3	CASSDPGRGATDTQYF
TRBD2	TRBV10-1	TRBJ2-7	CASSVTSGTTYEQYF
NA	TRBV10-1	TRBJ2-1	CASSQAGSYNEQFF
NA	TRBV7-3	TRBJ1-1	CASSLIKGGEAFF
TRBD1	TRBV19	TRBJ1-2	CASSPNRGRVYGYTF
NA	TRBV7-9	TRBJ2-1	CASSSLNEQFF
NA	TRBV5-1	TRBJ1-1	CASSLSGEAFF
TRBD2	TRBV10-3	TRBJ2-1	CAISDRLAGNEQFF
TRBD1	TRBV7-2	TRBJ1-2	CASSPIQGGVGGYTF
NA	TRBV5-1	TRBJ1-1	CASSRLGGDATEAFF
TRBD1	TRBV10-2	TRBJ1-5	CASSEGTVNQPQHF
TRBD2	TRBV19	TRBJ2-1	CASIKGTSGDNEQFF
NA	TRBV2	TRBJ2-3	CASRNYVGTDTQYF
NA	TRBV4-2	TRBJ2-1	CASSQEPSKWSGTQSSYNEQFF
NA	TRBV30	TRBJ1-5	CAWSEGYSNQPQHF
TRBD2	TRBV6-4	TRBJ2-3	CASKRGGDTDTQYF
NA	TRBV11-2	TRBJ1-6	CASTLFGRGNYSPLHF
NA	TRBV7-9	TRBJ2-4	CASSLEGAKNIQYF
NA	TRBV5-4	TRBJ2-7	CASSHTGYEQYF
NA	TRBV6-1	TRBJ2-2	CASAPAKGGTGELFF
NA	TRBV5-1	TRBJ2-5	CASSGGSQETQYF
TRBD2	TRBV7-2	TRBJ2-7	CASSFPGTSGSYEQYF
NA	TRBV6-6	TRBJ1-5	CASTVGNQPQHF
TRBD2	TRBV5-1	TRBJ2-5	CASSRGLVYETQYF
NA	TRBV5-1	TRBJ2-1	CASSRLDSPYNEQFF
TRBD1	TRBV4-1	TRBJ2-5	CASSPTGGRETQYF
TRBD2	TRBV6-1	TRBJ2-3	CASSEPTSGFTDTQYF
NA	TRBV27	TRBJ2-1	CASSLGWGSTYNEQFF
NA	TRBV15	TRBJ1-2	CATSRDPSPYYGYTF
NA	TRBV19	TRBJ1-1	CASSLGGLNTEAFF
NA	TRBV11-2	TRBJ2-3	CASSLLFIHADTQYF
NA	TRBV14	TRBJ2-5	CASSQEFGAEGEETQYF
NA	TRBV5-1	TRBJ1-4	CASRPGAVNEKLFF
NA	TRBV15	TRBJ1-2	CATSRDKGSSNGYTF
NA	TRBV7-6	TRBJ1-4	CASSYGQNDNEKLFF
TRBD1	TRBV7-9	TRBJ1-3	CASSSGTGIGNTIYF
TRBD1	TRBV6-1	TRBJ1-5	CATQGVGNQPQHF
NA	TRBV7-6	TRBJ2-2	CASSSQTTNTGELFF
NA	TRBV4-1	TRBJ2-4	CASSHGRLAKNIQYF
NA	TRBV10-1	TRBJ2-1	CASSESVTALYNEQFF
NA	TRBV6-1	TRBJ2-1	CASNFRLQVTNEQFF
NA	TRBV7-9	TRBJ2-3	CASSTEGDTQYF
NA	TRBV5-6	TRBJ1-2	CASSSSDRANYGYTF
TRBD1	TRBV6-1	TRBJ2-7	CASRTGTGRYEQYF
NA	TRBV11-2	TRBJ1-6	CASSAATPRVWSYNSPLHF
TRBD1	TRBV4-1	TRBJ2-7	CASSREDRPYEQYF
NA	TRBV18	TRBJ2-2	CASSPNRDTGELFF
NA	TRBV5-1	TRBJ1-1	CASSLAIGGNTEAFF
NA	TRBV2	TRBJ1-1	CASSEARDWVRNTEAFF
NA	TRBV6-5	TRBJ1-1	CASRFDRLTEAFF
NA	TRBV25-1	TRBJ1-6	CASQARRDNSPLHF
NA	TRBV2	TRBJ1-5	CASRGTANQPQHF
NA	TRBV2	TRBJ1-1	CATNSERNRNTEAFF
NA	TRBV6-4	TRBJ1-1	CASSDPPDTEAFF